These T cell receptor beta chains were read from a single sample in a study of identical twins. One entry per CDR3 protein, called by TCRdb with MiXCR from the 5' RACE reads. The table lists a few hundred thousand distinct CDR3 sequences, about 13% of them singletons. These data were also filed under a second study, of yellow fever vaccine responses in identical twins.

Material: CD4+ T cells sorted from blood. The receptors shown here come from a woman aged 18-29 years in good health. CDR3s include the opening cysteine and the closing phenylalanine or tryptophan. The D gene is left open where the match is weak. The size entry is marked missing in some rows and otherwise reads once, few, many or a size class.

clone size: .
D gene: .
J gene: TRBJ1-5
V gene: TRBV2
CDR3 DNA: TGTGCCAGCAGTGAAACGGGGGGCAATCAGCCCCAGCATTTT
CDR3 protein: CASSETGGNQPQHF

clone size: few
D gene: .
J gene: TRBJ1-3
V gene: TRBV11-2
CDR3 DNA: TGTGCCAGCAGCTTCCCGGGAGATTCGAGCTCTGGAAACACCATATATTTT
CDR3 protein: CASSFPGDSSSGNTIYF

clone size: .
D gene: .
J gene: TRBJ2-7
V gene: TRBV5-1
CDR3 DNA: TGCGCCAGCAGCTCGACTACCCGGGGCGAGCAGTACTTC
CDR3 protein: CASSSTTRGEQYF

clone size: few
D gene: .
J gene: TRBJ2-7
V gene: TRBV5-1
CDR3 DNA: TGCGCCAGCAGCTTGGAAGGGACCAAGGGCGCCCACTTC
CDR3 protein: CASSLEGTKGAHF

clone size: .
D gene: .
J gene: TRBJ2-1
V gene: TRBV2
CDR3 DNA: TGTGCCAGCAGCCCGGACATCCTCGAGCAGTTCTTC
CDR3 protein: CASSPDILEQFF

clone size: few
D gene: .
J gene: TRBJ2-1
V gene: TRBV2
CDR3 DNA: TGTGCCAGCAGAGATACAGAGTACAATGAGCAGTTCTTC
CDR3 protein: CASRDTEYNEQFF

clone size: .
D gene: .
J gene: TRBJ2-2
V gene: TRBV7-3
CDR3 DNA: TGTGCCAGCAGCCCCACGTCACCAGGGAAGAACACCGGGGAGCTGTTTTTT
CDR3 protein: CASSPTSPGKNTGELFF

clone size: few
D gene: TRBD2
J gene: TRBJ2-6
V gene: TRBV10-3
CDR3 DNA: TGTGCCATCAGTGGGGTCCCACTAGCGGGAGGTTCTGGGGCCAACGTCCTGACTTTC
CDR3 protein: CAISGVPLAGGSGANVLTF

clone size: few
D gene: .
J gene: TRBJ2-3
V gene: TRBV7-9
CDR3 DNA: TGTGCCAGCAGCAGGAGTGTCGGGGGGCTCACAGATACGCAGTATTTT
CDR3 protein: CASSRSVGGLTDTQYF

clone size: many
D gene: .
J gene: TRBJ2-5
V gene: TRBV12-3/TRBV12-4
CDR3 DNA: TGTGCCAGCAGTTTAGAGGACGTAAAGGGTTTAGAGACCCAGTACTTC
CDR3 protein: CASSLEDVKGLETQYF

clone size: .
D gene: TRBD2
J gene: TRBJ2-3
V gene: TRBV2
CDR3 DNA: TGTGCCAGCAGGGGCGGCGGGAGTTTCGCAGATACGCAGTATTTT
CDR3 protein: CASRGGGSFADTQYF

clone size: few
D gene: .
J gene: TRBJ2-7
V gene: TRBV20-1
CDR3 DNA: TGCAGTGCTAGAGTGGATGCCTACGAGCAGTACTTC
CDR3 protein: CSARVDAYEQYF

clone size: few
D gene: .
J gene: TRBJ2-3
V gene: TRBV2
CDR3 DNA: TGTGCCAGCAGGGCACTCATTAGCACAGATACGCAGTATTTT
CDR3 protein: CASRALISTDTQYF

clone size: few
D gene: .
J gene: TRBJ1-6
V gene: TRBV12-3/TRBV12-4
CDR3 DNA: TGTGCCAGCAGTTTAAGGGGGGAAAATAATTCACCCCTCCACTTT
CDR3 protein: CASSLRGENNSPLHF

clone size: .
D gene: .
J gene: TRBJ2-1
V gene: TRBV20-1
CDR3 DNA: TGCAGTGCTAGAGATTGGAACTCCGGAGCTGATGAGCAGTTCTTC
CDR3 protein: CSARDWNSGADEQFF

clone size: once
D gene: .
J gene: TRBJ2-5
V gene: TRBV12-3/TRBV12-4
CDR3 DNA: TGTGCCAGCAGTTTGTCAGGGGCCCAGTACTTC
CDR3 protein: CASSLSGAQYF

clone size: .
D gene: TRBD2
J gene: TRBJ2-3
V gene: TRBV4-3
CDR3 DNA: TGCGCCAGCAGCCAAGTTTTAGCGGGAGGTGCAGATACGCAGTATTTT
CDR3 protein: CASSQVLAGGADTQYF